A single sample is the source of the 13 T cell receptor beta chains below, sequenced in a study of response to subunit inactivated influenza vaccine. Each CDR3 protein is one row after TCRdb ran MiXCR on the RT-PCR reads. The sample lists 700,000 to 800,000 distinct CDR3 sequences, 18% seen once, with approximately 10% in the top ten. Here the sequenced sample was PBMCs from blood, taken approximately 5 days after vaccination. Receptor source: a man in his fifties or sixties who received an inactivated influenza vaccine.

This clonotype was observed a handful of times. The genes are TRBV20-1 and TRBJ2-5; D is uncertain. This CDR3 region has 13 residues. The V end was cut by 3 bases, the J end by 6 bases, with 14 bases between. CDR1 is DFQATT, CDR2 SNEGSKA, per germline (reference sequence). CDR3 bases: TGCAGTGCTAGTCGATACTTCTCCAAGACCCAGTACTTC. Amino acids: CSASRYFSKTQYF.

For this clonotype: A much larger clone lies one base from this, so it may be a read error. The rearrangement links TRBV6-5 to TRBJ2-7, with a weak D call TRBD1 (6 bases). This CDR3 spans 14 amino acids. V gave up 5 bases and J gave up 2 bases, with 13 bases separating them. In germline, CDR1 is MNHEY, CDR2 SVGAGI. CDR3: CASSNDRTPYEQYF. The CDR3 region has the DNA TGTGCCAGCAGTAACGACAGGACCCCCTACGAGCAGTACTTC.

This clonotype was found a few times. V and J are TRBV4-1 and TRBJ2-7, with 7 bases fitting TRBD2. The CDR3 runs to 15 residues. The V segment lost 3 bases and the J segment 3 bases; nucleotides outside the gene matches: 8. Germline values: CDR1 MGHRA, CDR2 YSYEKL. The CDR3 DNA reads TGCGCCAGCAGCCATCGGGGAGGGAACAACTACGAGCAGTACTTC. It yields the protein CASSHRGGNNYEQYF.

In its sample, this clonotype was seen a few times. The DNA of the CDR3 is TGCGCCAGCAGCGCGTCCTCCGGTAAAGATACGCAGTATTTT. Residues: CASSASSGKDTQYF. The chain joins TRBV5-1 to TRBJ2-3; D not certain. V shed 4 bases and J shed 5 bases, with 14 bases lying between them. Per germline, CDR1 SGHRS and CDR2 YFSETQ. The CDR3 totals 14 residues.

The chain recombines TRBV28 with TRBJ2-1; no clear D gene. The CDR3 totals 15 residues. Trimming removed 4 bases at V and 3 bases at J, with 13 bases between. Per the germline V gene, CDR1 is MDHEN and CDR2 is SYDVKM. CDR3 sequence: CASSYETFLYNEQFF. The CDR3 coding sequence is TGTGCCAGCAGTTATGAGACCTTCCTCTACAATGAGCAGTTCTTC. Drawing the rest from reference TRBV28 and TRBJ2-1, the complete variable domain is DVKVTQSSRYLVKRTGEKVFLECVQDMDHENMFWYRQDPGLGLRLIYFSYDVKMKEKGDIPEGYSVSREKKERFSLILESASTNQTSMYLCASSYETFLYNEQFFGPGTRLTVL.

This clonotype has a handful of counts. The chain employs TRBV7-9 and TRBJ1-1, with TRBD1 matching over 9 bases. The CDR3 is 17 residues long. V was pared by 5 bases and J by 4 bases, with 14 bases of the junction left unmatched. CDR1 SEHNR and CDR2 FQNEAQ come from the germline V gene (reference sequence). CDR3 protein: CASSPLPRTGEATEAFF. The CDR3 nucleotides read TGTGCCAGCAGCCCCCTACCGAGGACAGGGGAAGCCACTGAAGCTTTCTTT. The variable domain in full, completed from reference TRBV7-9 and TRBJ1-1, reads DTGVSQNPRHKITKRGQNVTFRCDPISEHNRLYWYRQTLGQGPEFLTYFQNEAQLEKSRLLSDRFSAERPKGSFSTLEIQRTEQGDSAMYLCASSPLPRTGEATEAFFGQGTRLTVV.

V usage is TRBV28 and J usage is TRBJ1-2, with D possibly matching TRBD1 (5 bases). Per the germline V gene, CDR1 is MDHEN and CDR2 is SYDVKM. The V end was cut by 3 bases, the J end by 6 bases, with 20 bases between. The CDR3 spans 16 residues. CDR3 sequence reads: CASSFPSLWGEHGYTF. As DNA, the CDR3 is TGTGCCAGCAGTTTCCCCTCCCTTTGGGGGGAGCATGGCTACACCTTC.

The rearrangement links TRBV5-5 to TRBJ1-2; D gene uncertain. Germline V gene sequence: CDR1 SGHKS, CDR2 YYEKEE (reference sequence). V was clipped by 0 bases and J by 0 bases, with 15 bases between them. The CDR3 contains 17 residues. The CDR3 region is CASSLASNPGPNYGYTF. The CDR3 nucleotides read TGTGCCAGCAGCTTGGCCTCTAATCCCGGGCCTAACTATGGCTACACCTTC.

The V gene is TRBV13, the J gene TRBJ2-5; 9 nucleotides align to TRBD1. The CDR3 has 17 residues. J gave up 2 bases and V 0 bases, and 7 bases lay outside the gene matches. The germline V gene encodes CDR1 PRHDT and CDR2 FYEKMQ (reference sequence). The CDR3 loop reads CASSLGSGQGVQETQYF. For the CDR3, the DNA is TGTGCCAGCAGCTTAGGTTCGGGACAGGGAGTACAAGAGACCCAGTACTTC.

This clonotype was observed once. The CDR3 bases are TGTGCCAGCAGCTTAAACGGTGGCTTTCAAGAGACCCAGTACTTC. Its translation is CASSLNGGFQETQYF. This chain joins TRBV7-8 and TRBJ2-5; D gene unclear. CDR3 length equals 15 residues. CDR1 is SGHVS and CDR2 is FQNEAQ in the germline V gene. The V gene lost 2 bases and the J gene lost 2 bases, with 12 bases spanning the gap.

As to this clonotype: The conserved closing phenylalanine or tryptophan is absent in this CDR3, likely reflecting a read error. The gene calls are TRBV6-2 or TRBV6-3 and TRBJ2-1; TRBD2 agrees at 8 bases. V lost 6 bases, J lost 7 bases, and 14 bases stayed unmatched. The CDR3 extends over 16 amino acids. Germline V gene sequence: CDR1 MNHEY, CDR2 SVGEGT. The CDR3, as DNA: TGTGCCAGCAGCTTGAGGTCACTAGCGGAGGTGAATGAGCAGTTCTTA. Translating gives CASSLRSLAEVNEQFL.

The J gene is TRBJ2-5, the V gene TRBV27; D ambiguous. In germline, CDR1 is MNHEY, CDR2 SMNVEV (reference sequence). Trimming cost V 6 bases and J 1 base, with 9 bases left between them. The CDR3 length is 13 residues. CDR3 nucleotides: TGTGCCAGCAGGGGTCCCTTCCAAGAGACCCAGTACTTC. This translates into CASRGPFQETQYF.

This clonotype was counted once. This chain joins TRBV5-1 and TRBJ2-1; weak D call: TRBD2 (5 bases). Germline CDR1 is SGHRS and CDR2 is YFSETQ. Deletions cut 2 bases from V and 0 bases from J, with 12 bases between. The CDR3 runs to 16 residues. The CDR3 sequence is CASSFLPGSSYNEQFF. In DNA, the CDR3 is TGCGCCAGCAGCTTCTTACCGGGGAGCTCCTACAATGAGCAGTTCTTC.